This T cell receptor beta chain came from a study of OX40 agonist ivuxolimab in advanced cancers. Study summary: Partial responses occurred in three patients (one hepatocellular carcinoma, two cutaneous melanoma). Study-level points and caveats: Among the nonresponders, some also had low normalized T-cell clonal expansion.

Regarding this clone: Antigen unknown.

Using immunoSEQ multiplex PCR, the repertoire was profiled, and TCRdb retains in-frame clones only, with some absent. The sample holds about 61,000 clones, roughly 87% seen once. The V and J ends lost 6 bases and 1 base respectively, with 15 bases between them. From germline, CDR1 is KGHSH and CDR2 LQKENI. This CDR3 has 15 residues. This clonotype was obtained from an adult with an advanced solid tumor such as melanoma, head and neck, liver or kidney cancer. The chain has TRBV18 and TRBJ1-2; no clear D gene. This specimen consisted of CD4+ or CD8+ T cells sorted from blood, obtained in a trial of the OX40 agonist ivuxolimab. The CDR3 spells CASSPQDRHNYGYTF. CDR3 DNA sequence: TGTGCCAGCTCCCCGCAGGACCGGCATAACTATGGCTACACCTTC.